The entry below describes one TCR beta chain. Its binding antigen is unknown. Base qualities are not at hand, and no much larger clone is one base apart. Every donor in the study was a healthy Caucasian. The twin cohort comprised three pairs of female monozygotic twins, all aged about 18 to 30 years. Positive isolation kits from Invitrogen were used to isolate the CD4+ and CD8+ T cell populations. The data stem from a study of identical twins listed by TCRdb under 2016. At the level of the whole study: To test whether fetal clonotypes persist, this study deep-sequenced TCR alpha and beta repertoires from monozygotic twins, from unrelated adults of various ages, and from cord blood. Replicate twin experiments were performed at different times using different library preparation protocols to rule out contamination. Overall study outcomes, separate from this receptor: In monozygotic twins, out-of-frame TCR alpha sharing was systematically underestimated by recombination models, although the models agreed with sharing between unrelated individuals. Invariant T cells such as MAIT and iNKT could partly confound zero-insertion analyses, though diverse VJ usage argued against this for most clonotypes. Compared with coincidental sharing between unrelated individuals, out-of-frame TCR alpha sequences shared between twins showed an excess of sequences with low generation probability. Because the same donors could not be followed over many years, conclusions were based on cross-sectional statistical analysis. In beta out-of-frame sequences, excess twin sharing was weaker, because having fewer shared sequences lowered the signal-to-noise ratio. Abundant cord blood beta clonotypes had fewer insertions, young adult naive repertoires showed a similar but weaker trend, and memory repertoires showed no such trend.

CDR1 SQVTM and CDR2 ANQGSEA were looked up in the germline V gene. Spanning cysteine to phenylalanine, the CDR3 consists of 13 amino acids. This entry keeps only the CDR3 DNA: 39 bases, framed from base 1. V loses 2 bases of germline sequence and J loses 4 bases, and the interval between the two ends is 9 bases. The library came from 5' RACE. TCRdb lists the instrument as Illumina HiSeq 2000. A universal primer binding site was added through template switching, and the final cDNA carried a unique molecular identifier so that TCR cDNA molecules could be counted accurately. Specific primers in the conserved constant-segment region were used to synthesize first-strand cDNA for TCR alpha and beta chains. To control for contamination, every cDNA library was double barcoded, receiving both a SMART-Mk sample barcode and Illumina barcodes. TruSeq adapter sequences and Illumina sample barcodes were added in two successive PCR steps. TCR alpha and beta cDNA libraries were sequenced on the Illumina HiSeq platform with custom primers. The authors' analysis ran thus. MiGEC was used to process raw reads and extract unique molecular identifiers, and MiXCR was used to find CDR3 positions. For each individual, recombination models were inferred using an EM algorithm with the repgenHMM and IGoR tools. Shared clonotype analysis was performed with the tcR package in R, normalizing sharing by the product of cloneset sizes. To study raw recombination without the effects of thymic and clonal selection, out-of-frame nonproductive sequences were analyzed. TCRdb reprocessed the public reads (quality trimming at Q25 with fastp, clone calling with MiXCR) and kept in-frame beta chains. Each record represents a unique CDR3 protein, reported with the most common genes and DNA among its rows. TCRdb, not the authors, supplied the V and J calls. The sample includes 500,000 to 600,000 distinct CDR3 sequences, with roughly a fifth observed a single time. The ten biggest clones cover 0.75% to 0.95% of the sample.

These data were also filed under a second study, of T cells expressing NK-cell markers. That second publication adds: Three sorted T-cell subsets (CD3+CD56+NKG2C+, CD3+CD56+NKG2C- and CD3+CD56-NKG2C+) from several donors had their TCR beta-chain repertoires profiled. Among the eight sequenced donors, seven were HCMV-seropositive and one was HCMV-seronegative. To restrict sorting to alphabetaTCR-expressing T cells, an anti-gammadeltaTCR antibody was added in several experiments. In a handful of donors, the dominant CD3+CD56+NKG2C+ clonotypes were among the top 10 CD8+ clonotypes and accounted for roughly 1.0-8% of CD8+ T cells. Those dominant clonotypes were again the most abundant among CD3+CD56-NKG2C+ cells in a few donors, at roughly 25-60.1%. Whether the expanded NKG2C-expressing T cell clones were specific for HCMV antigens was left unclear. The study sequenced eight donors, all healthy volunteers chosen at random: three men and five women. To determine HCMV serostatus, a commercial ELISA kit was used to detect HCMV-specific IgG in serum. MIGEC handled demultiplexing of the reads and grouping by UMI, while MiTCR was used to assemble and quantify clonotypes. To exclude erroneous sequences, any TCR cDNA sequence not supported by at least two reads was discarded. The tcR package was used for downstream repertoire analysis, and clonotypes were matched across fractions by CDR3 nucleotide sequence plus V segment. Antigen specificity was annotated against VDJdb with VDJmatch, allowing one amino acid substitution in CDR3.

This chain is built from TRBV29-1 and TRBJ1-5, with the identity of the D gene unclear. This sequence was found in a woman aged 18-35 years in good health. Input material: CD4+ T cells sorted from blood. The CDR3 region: CSVEYGPNQPQHF. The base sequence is TGCAGCGTTGAATATGGGCCGAATCAGCCCCAGCATTTT.